Listed below are T cell receptor beta chains from one sample, sequenced in a study of blood T cells in healthy people across ages. TCRdb ran MiXCR on the 5' RACE reads and lists one entry per CDR3 protein. The table shows roughly 1 million distinct CDR3 sequences, with under 30% occurring only once. The sample was also reused in another study, on T cells of mothers and their children.

The sample consisted of blood. The receptors here all came from a girl aged 2-9 years in good health. Both conserved end residues are part of each CDR3. D genes are given only for firm matches. Clone size is shown for a subset of rows, as once, few, many or a class of expanded clone.

CDR3 protein | CDR3 DNA | D gene | clone size | J gene | V gene
CASSRLASSEQFF | TGTGCCAGCAGTCGGCTAGCGTCTTCTGAGCAGTTCTTC | NA | few | TRBJ2-1 | TRBV6-2/TRBV6-3
CSVEPIGQSYNEQFF | TGCAGCGTTGAACCGATCGGACAGTCCTACAATGAGCAGTTCTTC | NA | NA | TRBJ2-1 | TRBV29-1
CSVPQKSDTEAFF | TGCAGCGTACCCCAGAAGTCGGACACTGAAGCTTTCTTT | NA | few | TRBJ1-1 | TRBV29-1
CASSGRPTYEQYF | TGTGCCAGCAGCGGTCGACCCACCTACGAGCAGTACTTC | NA | NA | TRBJ2-7 | TRBV13
CASSSFVSGRAPGELFF | TGTGCCAGCAGCTCCTTCGTTAGCGGGAGGGCACCCGGGGAGCTGTTTTTT | TRBD2 | NA | TRBJ2-2 | TRBV7-2
CSVARAVPYEQYF | TGCAGCGTTGCTAGGGCAGTTCCCTACGAGCAGTACTTC | NA | once | TRBJ2-7 | TRBV29-1
CASSYTENTGELFF | TGTGCCAGCAGCTATACTGAGAACACCGGGGAGCTGTTTTTT | NA | NA | TRBJ2-2 | TRBV7-9
CSARGGTLAKNIQYF | TGCAGTGCTAGGGGGGGGACATTAGCCAAAAACATTCAGTACTTC | NA | NA | TRBJ2-4 | TRBV20-1
CASSLDASEVYEQYF | TGTGCCAGCAGCTTAGACGCTAGCGAAGTTTACGAGCAGTACTTC | NA | few | TRBJ2-7 | TRBV7-8
CSARPFTSGGSNIQYF | TGCAGTGCTAGACCCTTTACTAGCGGGGGATCAAACATTCAGTACTTC | TRBD2 | NA | TRBJ2-4 | TRBV20-1
CASTGQGAGEQYF | TGTGCCAGCACTGGGCAGGGGGCGGGCGAGCAGTACTTC | TRBD1 | NA | TRBJ2-7 | TRBV25-1
CASSLKREGLHEQYF | TGTGCCAGCAGTTTAAAGCGGGAGGGCCTCCACGAGCAGTACTTC | TRBD2 | few | TRBJ2-7 | TRBV28
CSVGYRQLQETQYF | TGCAGCGTGGGATACCGACAGTTACAAGAGACCCAGTACTTC | NA | NA | TRBJ2-5 | TRBV29-1
CATSRDTGVANVLTF | TGTGCCACCAGCAGAGATACAGGGGTAGCCAACGTCCTGACTTTC | TRBD1 | few | TRBJ2-6 | TRBV15
CATSGTLNTGELFF | TGTGCCACCAGCGGGACACTAAACACCGGGGAGCTGTTTTTT | NA | few | TRBJ2-2 | TRBV15
CAISGPAPSSYNEQFF | TGTGCCATCAGTGGCCCAGCGCCGAGCTCCTACAATGAGCAGTTCTTC | NA | once | TRBJ2-1 | TRBV10-3
CASSYDRGQSYTF | TGTGCCAGCAGCTACGACAGGGGGCAAAGCTACACCTTC | TRBD1 | NA | TRBJ1-2 | TRBV9
CSARELNTIYF | TGCAGTGCTCGGGAGCTAAACACCATATATTTT | NA | few | TRBJ1-3 | TRBV20-1
CASSLAGSGTSEQFF | TGTGCCAGCAGCTTAGCTGGTAGCGGGACAAGTGAGCAGTTCTTC | TRBD2 | few | TRBJ2-1 | TRBV7-9
CSASTDTYEQYF | TGCAGCGCCTCGACAGATACCTACGAGCAGTACTTC | NA | few | TRBJ2-7 | TRBV29-1
CSVVPQRGNWAQYF | TGCAGCGTAGTCCCCCAGCGGGGTAATTGGGCCCAGTACTTC | TRBD2 | NA | TRBJ2-5 | TRBV29-1
CASSQVNQPQHF | TGCGCCAGCAGCCAAGTCAATCAGCCCCAGCATTTT | NA | many | TRBJ1-5 | TRBV3-1
CATSRDDWSQPQHF | TGTGCCACCAGCAGAGATGATTGGAGTCAGCCCCAGCATTTT | NA | NA | TRBJ1-5 | TRBV15
CSCTMDTGELFF | TGCAGCTGTACGATGGACACCGGGGAGCTGTTTTTT | NA | NA | TRBJ2-2 | TRBV29-1
CASAANYEQYF | TGCGCCAGCGCCGCCAACTACGAGCAGTACTTC | NA | few | TRBJ2-7 | TRBV5-1
CASSLHQSLNEKLFF | TGTGCCAGCAGCTTGCACCAATCATTAAATGAAAAACTGTTTTTT | NA | few | TRBJ1-4 | TRBV7-9
CSAHSVGAVQWDEQFF | TGCAGTGCTCACAGCGTGGGAGCTGTACAATGGGATGAGCAGTTCTTC | NA | NA | TRBJ2-1 | TRBV20-1
CASSDSPLFAGELFF | TGTGCCAGCAGTGACAGTCCCCTCTTCGCCGGGGAGCTGTTTTTT | NA | few | TRBJ2-2 | TRBV6-1